The 21 T cell receptor beta chains in this list originate from one sample, sequenced in a study of T cell repertoires in cytomegalovirus infection. These receptors have no known antigen. TCRdb re-called the reads through MiXCR, storing one row per CDR3 protein. This sample yields about 830,000 distinct CDR3 sequences, of which 32% are seen a single time; around an eighth belongs to the top ten. The starting material was cultured CD8+ T cells from PBMCs, obtained from culture after CMV antigen stimulation. The receptors stem from a human donor in good health (CMV status not recorded). Some clones in this sample may be carry-over from other donors' samples.

There are a few counts of this clonotype. This CDR3 is CATARGQATEAFF. The CDR3 DNA follows: TGTGCCACCGCCAGGGGGCAAGCCACTGAAGCTTTCTTT. This sequence joins TRBV19 and TRBJ1-1; TRBD1 matches 8 bases. With V trimmed by 10 bases and J by 4 bases, 8 bases remained unmatched. Germline V CDR1 and CDR2: LNHDA, SQIVND (reference sequence). The CDR3 spans 13 residues. Filled out from reference TRBV19 and TRBJ1-1, the complete variable domain reads DGGITQSPKYLFRKEGQNVTLSCEQNLNHDAMYWYRQDPGQGLRLIYYSQIVNDFQKGDIAEGYSVSREKKESFPLTVTSAQKNPTAFYLCATARGQATEAFFGQGTRLTVV.

About this clonotype: The junction shows a germline mismatch at one end, possibly a read error. The V call is TRBV27, the J call TRBJ1-1, with a possible D match to TRBD1 (5 bases). This CDR3 has 13 residues. Per germline, CDR1 MNHEY and CDR2 SMNVEV (reference sequence). This CDR3 reads CVSSLGQNTEAFF. CDR3 nucleotide sequence: TGTGTCAGCAGTCTCGGACAAAACACTGAAGCTTTCTTT.

Only a few counts were recorded for this clonotype. The V and J genes are TRBV12-3 or TRBV12-4 and TRBJ1-2; tentatively, D is TRBD1 (6 bases). Trimming removed 7 bases from V and 5 bases from J, with 23 bases in between. The CDR3 has 16 residues. The CDR3 bases are TGTGCCAGCACCCTGACAGGTGGTCTGGGGGTTTATGGCTACACCTTC. Its translation: CASTLTGGLGVYGYTF.

This clonotype was recorded at least ten times. The V call is TRBV7-6, the J call TRBJ2-1, with 8 nucleotides matching TRBD2. Per the germline V gene, CDR1 is SGHVS and CDR2 is FNYEAQ. Trimming cost V 1 base and J 1 base; bases outside gene matches: 6. The CDR3 contains 17 residues. In DNA form, the CDR3 reads TGTGCCAGCAGCTTAGAGGTAGCGGGGAATTCCTACAATGAGCAGTTCTTC. This gives the protein CASSLEVAGNSYNEQFF. Looking up the rest from reference TRBV7-6 and TRBJ2-1 gives the full variable domain: GAGVSQSPRYKVTKRGQDVALRCDPISGHVSLYWYRQALGQGPEFLTYFNYEAQQDKSGLPNDRFSAERPEGSISTLTIQRTEQRDSAMYRCASSLEVAGNSYNEQFFGPGTRLTVL.

The rearrangement joins TRBV7-9 to TRBJ1-4; D call uncertain. Germline CDR1 is SEHNR and CDR2 is FQNEAQ (reference sequence). This CDR3 has 18 amino acids. V dropped 4 bases and J dropped 8 bases, with 26 bases sitting between them. This CDR3 is CASSSSLLTGQGSEKLFF. The DNA of the CDR3 is TGTGCCAGCAGCTCAAGCCTTCTCACCGGCCAAGGCTCGGAAAAACTGTTTTTT.

This clonotype has just one count. The chain has TRBV20-1 and TRBJ2-1; D is perhaps TRBD1 (5 bases). This CDR3 has 15 amino acids. CDR1 is DFQATT, CDR2 SNEGSKA, per germline (reference sequence). V was trimmed by 0 bases and J by 10 bases, leaving 19 bases between them. As DNA, the CDR3 is TGCAGTGCTAGAGACTCCCAGGGCTTGGAACGGGAGCAGTTCTTC. Translated, it gives CSARDSQGLEREQFF.

This chain joins TRBV4-1 and TRBJ1-2; D call uncertain. Trimming stripped 0 bases from V and 0 bases from J, with 11 bases between. Germline loops: CDR1 MGHRA, CDR2 YSYEKL. The CDR3 has 16 residues. In nucleotides, the CDR3 is TGCGCCAGCAGCCAAGATCACATTATGGCTAACTATGGCTACACCTTC. It specifies CASSQDHIMANYGYTF.

This clonotype was observed a few times. The chain uses TRBV7-9 and TRBJ1-2, with 8 bases matching TRBD1. Trimming at V came to 4 bases and at J to 7 bases, leaving 5 bases not matched to a gene. This CDR3 region has 13 residues. Germline V gene sequence: CDR1 SEHNR, CDR2 FQNEAQ (reference sequence). The DNA for the CDR3 is TGTGCCAGCAGCTCGACAGGGGAAACTGGCTACACCTTC. Amino acid sequence: CASSSTGETGYTF. The full variable domain, with the rest looked up from reference TRBV7-9 and TRBJ1-2, is DTGVSQNPRHKITKRGQNVTFRCDPISEHNRLYWYRQTLGQGPEFLTYFQNEAQLEKSRLLSDRFSAERPKGSFSTLEIQRTEQGDSAMYLCASSSTGETGYTFGSGTRLTVV.

This clonotype was observed a few times. V gene TRBV27 combines with J gene TRBJ1-2; D ambiguous. The CDR3 totals 14 residues. The germline CDR1 and CDR2 sequences are MNHEY and SMNVEV (reference sequence). V was pared by 3 bases and J by 1 base, with 9 bases between. In DNA form, the CDR3 reads TGTGCCAGCAGTTTGGAATTCTTTAACTATGGCTACACCTTC. Residues: CASSLEFFNYGYTF.

J is TRBJ1-1 and V is TRBV6-4; TRBD1 matches at 7 bases. J gave up 8 bases and V 2 bases, and 2 bases lay outside the gene matches. The CDR3 contains 12 residues. From germline, CDR1 is MRHNA and CDR2 SNTAGT. CDR3 bases: TGTGCCAGCAGTGACGGAGGGGGCGAAGCTTTCTTT. It is translated as CASSDGGGEAFF.

J is TRBJ1-1 and V is TRBV5-4, with TRBD1 matching over 7 bases. CDR1 is SGHNT, CDR2 YYREEE, per germline (reference sequence). Trimming took 7 bases from V and 0 from J; bases not matched to a gene: 15. The CDR3 covers 17 residues. DNA for the CDR3: TGTGCCAGCGGCGATCAGGGAGGGGGCTCTATGAACACTGAAGCTTTCTTT. Its translation is CASGDQGGGSMNTEAFF.

This clonotype was seen a handful of times. Here the CDR3 DNA reads TGTGCCAGCAGCTTAGCAGACACCAATGAAAAACTGTTTTTT. Its translation is CASSLADTNEKLFF. The genes are TRBV7-6 and TRBJ1-4; D gene unclear. CDR1 is SGHVS and CDR2 is FNYEAQ in the germline V gene. CDR3 length: 14 residues. V was trimmed by 0 bases and J by 5 bases, leaving 7 bases between them.

There are a few counts of this clonotype. The DNA of the CDR3 is TGTGCCAGCACCAATTTAGGGTCGGGGGAATGGAGCTTCAATGAGCAGTTCTTC. Its translation is CASTNLGSGEWSFNEQFF. This chain uses TRBV11-2 with TRBJ2-1; D perhaps matches TRBD2 (6 bases). Germline lookup yields CDR1 SGHAT and CDR2 FQNNGV. The CDR3 extends over 18 amino acids. V was shortened by 7 bases and J by 6 bases, with 28 bases between the two germline ends.

V is TRBV5-1 and J is TRBJ1-1; D might be TRBD1 (5 bases). Germline-derived CDR1 and CDR2 are SGHRS and YFSETQ. The CDR3 has 16 residues. V was clipped by 2 bases and J by 1 base, with 15 bases between them. The CDR3 coding sequence is TGCGCCAGCAGCTTTCCCCAGGTGGGGCCGAACACTGAAGCTTTCTTT. As protein: CASSFPQVGPNTEAFF. The variable domain in full, with the rest retrieved from reference TRBV5-1 and TRBJ1-1, is KAGVTQTPRYLIKTRGQQVTLSCSPISGHRSVSWYQQTPGQGLQFLFEYFSETQRNKGNFPGRFSGRQFSNSRSEMNVSTLELGDSALYLCASSFPQVGPNTEAFFGQGTRLTVV.

This sequence joins TRBV12-3 or TRBV12-4 and TRBJ2-5; D may be TRBD2 (6 bases). This CDR3 is built from 14 residues. Between the trimmed V and J ends, which lost 6 bases and 3 bases, there was a span of 14 bases. The CDR3 loop reads CASSLMGGEETQYF. Here the CDR3 DNA reads TGTGCCAGCAGCCTCATGGGGGGAGAAGAGACCCAGTACTTC.

The V and J genes are TRBV5-8 and TRBJ2-1, with 9 bases identical to TRBD2. Germline values: CDR1 SGHTS, CDR2 YDEGEE. CDR3 length equals 18 residues. V shed 3 bases, J shed 5 bases, and the junction held 15 bases outside the gene matches. CDR3 DNA sequence: TGTGCCAGCAGCTCGCTAGCGGGGAGTCCCTCGGGGAACAATGAGCAGTTCTTC. As protein: CASSSLAGSPSGNNEQFF.

The sample holds many counts of this clonotype. CDR3 in DNA: TGTGCCACCCAGGAGGGGGCTGATCAGCCCCAGCATTTT. Its translation: CATQEGADQPQHF. The chain has TRBV6-6 and TRBJ1-5, with 7 bases matching TRBD1. The CDR3 is 13 amino acids. The trim removed 10 bases at V and 5 bases at J, leaving 8 bases unmatched. CDR1 is MNHNY and CDR2 is SVGAGI in the germline V gene (reference sequence).

The J gene is TRBJ2-1, the V gene TRBV9; 7 nucleotides align to TRBD2. This CDR3 has 16 residues. After removal of 0 bases from V and 8 bases from J, the junction contained 11 bases not matched to a gene. CDR1 is SGDLS and CDR2 is YYNGEE in the germline V gene. The CDR3 sequence is CASSVGGGVLVDEQFF. DNA for the CDR3: TGTGCCAGCAGCGTAGGGGGAGGGGTCCTGGTCGATGAGCAGTTCTTC. Using reference TRBV9 and TRBJ2-1 for the parts outside the CDR3, the full variable domain is DSGVTQTPKHLITATGQRVTLRCSPRSGDLSVYWYQQSLDQGLQFLIQYYNGEERAKGNILERFSAQQFPDLHSELNLSSLELGDSALYFCASSVGGGVLVDEQFFGPGTRLTVL.

The table lists this clonotype with a few counts. The chain is built from TRBV7-6 and TRBJ2-1; 8 nucleotides agree with TRBD1. The CDR3 contains 16 residues. With 5 bases clipped from V and 0 bases from J, the junction kept 6 bases outside the gene matches. From germline, CDR1 is SGHVS and CDR2 FNYEAQ. The CDR3 is CASSPRDRSSYNEQFF. CDR3 nucleotide sequence: TGTGCCAGCAGCCCAAGGGACAGGAGCTCCTACAATGAGCAGTTCTTC.

This rearrangement joins TRBV28 to TRBJ2-3; D not resolved. Trimming stripped 8 bases from V and 4 bases from J, with 13 bases between. CDR1 and CDR2 from the germline V gene are MDHEN and SYDVKM. The CDR3 is made up of 13 amino acids. The CDR3 here is CASVRQDPDTQYF. The CDR3 DNA is TGTGCCAGCGTAAGGCAGGACCCAGATACGCAGTATTTT.

Only a few counts were recorded for this clonotype. The rearrangement uses TRBV7-9 and TRBJ2-7, with D possibly matching TRBD2 (6 bases). Germline-derived CDR1 and CDR2 are SEHNR and FQNEAQ (reference sequence). V was trimmed by 8 bases and J by 2 bases, leaving 16 bases between them. This CDR3 is built from 14 residues. The CDR3 spells CASVEGQLTYEQYF. In DNA form, the CDR3 reads TGTGCCAGCGTGGAGGGCCAATTAACCTACGAGCAGTACTTC. The whole variable domain, remainder taken from reference TRBV7-9 and TRBJ2-7, is DTGVSQNPRHKITKRGQNVTFRCDPISEHNRLYWYRQTLGQGPEFLTYFQNEAQLEKSRLLSDRFSAERPKGSFSTLEIQRTEQGDSAMYLCASVEGQLTYEQYFGPGTRLTVT.